The present TCR beta chain was sequenced within a study of blood T cell repertoires in COVID-19. With 3 bases removed from V and 5 bases from J, the gap between germline ends came to 22 bases. Germline V CDR1 and CDR2: PRHDT, FYEKMQ (reference sequence). This CDR3 has 18 amino acids. Authors' processing steps: Using reference gene primer amplification, nucleated cell counts were estimated. Repertoires were generated with immunoSEQ multiplex PCR, while TCRdb's copy carries only in-frame clones and drops some. V, J and clone size are those of that table, while D and trimming were read from the DNA. The sample consists of 200,000 to 250,000 clones, around 82% of them appearing once.

V gene TRBV13 combines with J gene TRBJ2-2, with D perhaps TRBD1 (6 bases). The TCR sequence derives from a woman of 80 years or more with active or convalescent COVID-19. Sequenced input: peripheral blood. CDR3 nucleotide sequence: TGTGCCAGCAGCTTTTCCTCGGGCGGGCAGGGGTATACCGGGGAGCTGTTTTTT. This sequence encodes CASSFSSGGQGYTGELFF. The full variable domain, completed using reference TRBV13 and TRBJ2-2, is AAGVIQSPRHLIKEKRETATLKCYPIPRHDTVYWYQQGPGQDPQFLISFYEKMQSDKGSIPDRFSAQQFSDYHSELNMSSLELGDSALYFCASSFSSGGQGYTGELFFGEGSRLTVL.